Sequencing of this TCR beta chain was carried out in a study of shared clonotypes between healthy human individuals. Broader study findings: A few donors showed sharing of around 5% of naive CD4 clonotypes.

With regard to this clone: Antigen specificity is unknown. Other nucleotide sequences in the sample specify the same CDR3.

Within Nashville, Tennessee resided all donors, each a Caucasian adult. Germline CDR1 and CDR2: SGDLS and YYNGEE. The CDR3 totals 13 residues. V was cut by 2 bases and J by 1 base, with 6 bases left in between. Authors' processing steps: Sequence data from immunoSEQ were junction-only and lacked quality scores; consequently, filtering differed. The data were produced by immunoSEQ multiplex PCR, yet TCRdb's version contains in-frame clones alone and is incomplete. For V, J and clone size, that table is used; D and trimming come from the DNA. Of hundreds of thousands of clones detected, less than 85% appear once; the ten largest clones hold roughly 1.7%.

The sample comprised memory CD4+ T cells sorted from blood. Subset reported: CD45RA-negative fraction. The chain couples TRBV9 to TRBJ2-5; unclear D gene. The source is a woman under 40 in good health. The DNA of the CDR3 is TGTGCCAGCAGCGTCGGGTTCCAAGAGACCCAGTACTTC. This translates into CASSVGFQETQYF.